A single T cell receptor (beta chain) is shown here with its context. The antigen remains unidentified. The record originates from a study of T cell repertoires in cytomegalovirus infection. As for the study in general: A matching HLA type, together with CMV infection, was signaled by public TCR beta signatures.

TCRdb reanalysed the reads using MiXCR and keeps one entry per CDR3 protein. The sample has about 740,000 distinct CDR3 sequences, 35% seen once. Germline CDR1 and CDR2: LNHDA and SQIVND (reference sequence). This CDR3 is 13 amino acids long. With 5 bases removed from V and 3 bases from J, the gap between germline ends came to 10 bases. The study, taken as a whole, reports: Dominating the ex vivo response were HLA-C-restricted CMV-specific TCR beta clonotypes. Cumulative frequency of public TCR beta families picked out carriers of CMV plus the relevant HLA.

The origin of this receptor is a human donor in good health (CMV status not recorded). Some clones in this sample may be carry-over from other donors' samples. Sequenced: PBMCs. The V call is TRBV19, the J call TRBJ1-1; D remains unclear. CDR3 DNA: TGTGCCAGTAGTGTGGGGATGTACACTGAAGCTTTCTTT. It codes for CASSVGMYTEAFF.